These T cell receptor beta chains were read from a single sample in a study of T cell changes during pregnancy in multiple sclerosis. Using immunoSEQ multiplex PCR, the repertoire was profiled, and TCRdb retains in-frame clones only, with some absent. Among tens of thousands of clones listed, about 91% were seen once. The specimen was CD8+ T cells from peripheral blood mononuclear cells, collected in the third trimester of pregnancy. These receptors all come from a female donor with multiple sclerosis, enrolled in a pregnancy study. Both conserved end residues are part of each CDR3. A D gene is named only where the DNA matches it firmly. Clone size is shown for a subset of rows, as once, few, many or a class of expanded clone.

TRBV9	14	-	-	TRBJ1-2	CASSGTANGDGYTF	TGTGCCAGCAGCGGGACAGCTAATGGCGATGGCTACACCTTC
TRBV29-1	13	-	-	TRBJ1-2	CSVAGGTNYGYTF	TGCAGCGTCGCCGGAGGAACTAACTATGGCTACACCTTC
TRBV7-2	17	once	-	TRBJ2-4	CASSGLLAQLSQNIQYF	TGTGCCAGCAGCGGTTTACTAGCCCAACTTAGCCAAAACATTCAGTACTTC
TRBV2	19	-	-	TRBJ2-3	CASSPFYGRETLAADTQYF	TGTGCCAGCTCTCCTTTCTACGGGCGGGAAACTTTGGCGGCAGATACGCAGTATTTT
TRBV5-5	15	-	-	TRBJ1-5	CASSLGDYSNQPQHF	TGTGCCAGCAGCTTGGGAGATTATAGCAATCAGCCCCAGCATTTT
TRBV29-1	12	-	-	TRBJ1-2	CSGTGLPGGYTF	TGCAGCGGGACCGGACTTCCCGGGGGCTACACCTTC
TRBV7-6	18	-	TRBD2	TRBJ2-1	CASSTTTGASGFYNEQFF	TGTGCCAGCAGCACAACAACGGGAGCTAGCGGGTTTTACAATGAGCAGTTCTTC
TRBV7-6	18	-	TRBD2	TRBJ2-7	CASSLRWAGDISSYEQYF	TGTGCCAGCAGCTTAAGGTGGGCGGGAGACATCAGCTCCTACGAGCAGTACTTC
TRBV7-8	19	-	TRBD2	TRBJ2-5	CASSFQRYILAGRGETQYF	TGTGCCAGCAGCTTCCAGCGATACATCCTAGCGGGTAGAGGAGAGACCCAGTACTTC
TRBV7-8	16	-	-	TRBJ1-4	CASSLVPAATNEKLFF	TGTGCCAGCAGCTTAGTTCCGGCGGCAACTAATGAAAAACTGTTTTTT
TRBV9	16	-	-	TRBJ2-7	CASSVGTEYSSYEQYF	TGTGCCAGCAGCGTAGGGACAGAGTATAGCTCCTACGAGCAGTACTTC
TRBV30	13	-	TRBD1	TRBJ1-1	CAWTTGSNTEAFF	TGTGCCTGGACGACAGGGTCGAACACTGAAGCTTTCTTT
TRBV9	16	-	-	TRBJ1-1	CASSVGAGGGDTEAFF	TGTGCCAGCAGCGTAGGTGCGGGAGGAGGGGACACTGAAGCTTTCTTT
TRBV7-2	15	-	-	TRBJ2-1	CASSSRRWGSNEQFF	TGTGCCAGCAGCTCCCGGCGGTGGGGCAGCAATGAGCAGTTCTTC
TRBV27	15	-	-	TRBJ2-1	CASSLTTGVGDEQFF	TGTGCCAGCAGTTTGACGACGGGGGTCGGCGATGAGCAGTTCTTC
TRBV7-8	16	-	TRBD1	TRBJ1-5	CASSSWTGSSNQPQHF	TGTGCCAGCAGCTCCTGGACAGGATCTAGCAATCAGCCCCAGCATTTT
TRBV10-3	16	-	TRBD2	TRBJ2-3	CAISALREGYTDTQYF	TGTGCCATCAGTGCCCTAAGGGAGGGGTATACAGATACGCAGTATTTT
TRBV10-2	15	-	-	TRBJ2-6	CASSEQRTGANVLTF	TGCGCCAGCAGTGAACAGAGAACTGGGGCCAACGTCCTGACTTTC
TRBV5-5	13	-	-	TRBJ2-3	CASSLTPGDTQYF	TGTGCCAGCAGCTTGACCCCAGGGGATACGCAGTATTTT
TRBV7-9	16	-	TRBD2	TRBJ2-1	CASSLEWTSGGNEQFF	TGTGCCAGCAGCTTAGAGTGGACTAGCGGGGGCAATGAGCAGTTCTTC
TRBV6-4	16	many	-	TRBJ2-6	CASSKTGYSGANVLTF	TGTGCCAGCAGCAAGACAGGATACTCTGGGGCCAACGTCCTGACTTTC
TRBV7-9	14	-	-	TRBJ2-7	CASSLPLRGYEQYF	TGTGCCAGCAGCTTACCCCTTCGGGGATATGAGCAGTACTTC
TRBV6-4	13	-	-	TRBJ1-1	CASKMGRNTEAFF	TGTGCCAGCAAAATGGGGAGGAACACTGAAGCTTTCTTT
TRBV11-2	15	once	TRBD1	TRBJ2-7	CASSPQDRVGLEQYF	TGTGCCAGCAGCCCACAGGACAGGGTCGGACTCGAGCAGTACTTC
TRBV27	13	few	-	TRBJ2-1	CASSPQGGNEQFF	TGTGCCAGCAGCCCCCAGGGTGGGAATGAGCAGTTCTTC
TRBV7-9	16	once	-	TRBJ2-6	CASSQDLGSGANVLTF	TGTGCCAGCAGCCAAGATCTCGGGAGCGGGGCCAACGTCCTGACTTTC
TRBV7-2	15	-	TRBD2	TRBJ2-7	CASSPVAGGPYEQYF	TGTGCCAGCAGCCCCGTAGCGGGAGGGCCCTACGAGCAGTACTTC
TRBV7-8	15	-	-	TRBJ1-1	CASSLNPLMNTEAFF	TGTGCCAGCAGCTTAAATCCACTGATGAACACTGAAGCTTTCTTT
TRBV9	14	-	-	TRBJ1-1	CASSYEALNTEAFF	TGTGCCAGCAGCTACGAAGCCTTGAACACTGAAGCTTTCTTT
TRBV7-9	16	once	TRBD2	TRBJ2-5	CASSLMERGAEETQYF	TGTGCCAGCAGCTTAATGGAGCGGGGGGCCGAAGAGACCCAGTACTTC
TRBV4-3	14	medium-sized	-	TRBJ1-1	CASSQGTENTEAFF	TGCGCCAGCAGCCAAGGGACAGAGAACACTGAAGCTTTCTTT
TRBV27	14	-	-	TRBJ2-7	CASSLSPSSYEQYF	TGTGCCAGCAGTTTATCTCCCAGCTCCTACGAGCAGTACTTC
TRBV7-2	15	-	-	TRBJ2-1	CASSLVPTTTNEQFF	TGTGCCAGCAGCTTAGTCCCGACTACAACGAATGAGCAGTTCTTC
TRBV4-3	13	-	-	TRBJ2-7	CASSPGHGYEQYF	TGCGCCAGCAGCCCCGGACACGGATACGAGCAGTACTTC
TRBV7-9	13	-	-	TRBJ1-6	CASSSVVRSPLHF	TGTGCCAGCAGCTCGGTGGTTCGTTCACCCCTCCACTTT
TRBV4-1	17	once	-	TRBJ1-6	CASSQEGQSSYNSPLHF	TGCGCCAGCAGCCAAGAGGGCCAGAGCTCCTATAATTCACCCCTCCACTTT
TRBV6-5	13	few	-	TRBJ1-5	CASRQGLNQPQHF	TGTGCCAGCCGGCAGGGGCTCAATCAGCCCCAGCATTTT
TRBV6-5	15	-	TRBD2	TRBJ2-5	CASSYLLAGKETQYF	TGTGCCAGCAGTTACTTACTAGCGGGGAAGGAGACCCAGTACTTC
TRBV5-1	12	many	TRBD1	TRBJ1-1	CASREGTGVAFF	TGCGCCAGCAGGGAAGGGACAGGGGTTGCTTTCTTT
TRBV7-9	14	-	-	TRBJ2-3	CASSPTGFADTQYF	TGTGCCAGCAGCCCTACAGGGTTCGCAGATACGCAGTATTTT
TRBV7-7	14	-	TRBD1	TRBJ2-7	CASSPGQGAYEQYF	TGTGCCAGCAGCCCGGGACAGGGCGCCTACGAGCAGTACTTC
TRBV2	15	-	TRBD2	TRBJ2-1	CASSAISGSFDEQFF	TGTGCCAGCAGTGCGATTAGCGGGAGTTTCGATGAGCAGTTCTTC
TRBV9	17	-	-	TRBJ1-4	CASSVGLVRGINEKLFF	TGTGCCAGCAGCGTAGGTTTGGTGAGGGGGATTAATGAAAAACTGTTTTTT
TRBV4-2	15	-	-	TRBJ2-5	CASSQEDGGLETQYF	TGTGCCAGCAGCCAAGAGGATGGGGGACTAGAGACCCAGTACTTC
TRBV4-1	15	-	TRBD1	TRBJ2-3	CASSYKQGVTDTQYF	TGCGCCAGCAGCTACAAGCAGGGGGTTACAGATACGCAGTATTTT
TRBV13	16	-	TRBD2	TRBJ2-3	CASSHRTSDSTDTQYF	TGTGCCAGCAGCCATCGGACTAGCGATAGCACAGATACGCAGTATTTT
TRBV6-5	15	-	-	TRBJ1-5	CASSSPVRSNQPQHF	TGTGCCAGCAGTTCCCCTGTGCGGAGCAATCAGCCCCAGCATTTT
TRBV28	15	-	-	TRBJ2-7	CASSPLGVPPAEQYF	TGTGCCAGCAGTCCCCTCGGGGTACCCCCGGCCGAGCAGTACTTC
TRBV5-5	15	many	TRBD1	TRBJ1-2	CASSLGRTGRNGYTF	TGTGCCAGCAGCTTGGGGAGGACAGGGAGAAATGGCTACACCTTC
TRBV6-5	15	once	TRBD1	TRBJ1-2	CASSYSRTGTSGYTF	TGTGCCAGCAGTTACTCACGGACAGGGACGAGTGGCTACACCTTC
TRBV5-5	14	once	TRBD1	TRBJ2-7	CASSSGTGFYEQYF	TGTGCCAGCAGCTCCGGGACAGGGTTCTACGAGCAGTACTTC
TRBV4-2	15	few	-	TRBJ1-3	CASSQEPGSGNTIYF	TGTGCCAGCAGCCAAGAACCAGGGTCTGGAAACACCATATATTTT
TRBV10-2	16	few	TRBD1	TRBJ1-1	CASSERDRGLNTEAFF	TGCGCCAGCAGTGAACGTGACAGGGGTTTGAACACTGAAGCTTTCTTT